A selection of T cell receptor beta chains follows, all from one sample in a study of shared clonotypes between healthy human individuals. Profiled with immunoSEQ multiplex PCR; TCRdb holds only in-frame clones, not every one. The repertoire holds around 1.6 million clones, with 95% to 99% as singletons. Sequenced input: naive CD4+ T cells sorted from blood. The receptor source for this set is a man aged 30-40 years in good health. CDR3s include the opening cysteine and the closing phenylalanine or tryptophan. The order of the fields is V gene, J gene, clone size, CDR3 protein. Clone size is given for some rows only: seen once, a few or many times, or a class if the clone is expanded.

TRBV5-6	TRBJ2-6	once	CASSLGGWSGANVLTF
TRBV15	TRBJ2-5	.	CATSSGHRETQYF
TRBV7-2	TRBJ2-2	.	CASSKRGQTNTGELFF
TRBV7-3	TRBJ2-1	.	CASSLGMGSYNEQFF
TRBV25-1	TRBJ1-5	.	CASSRQGPGDQPQHF
TRBV18	TRBJ2-1	.	CASSRPAAETGFYNEQFF
TRBV2	TRBJ2-2	.	CASRAVNTGELFF
TRBV7-2	TRBJ2-7	.	CASSLGTSGISYEQYF
TRBV5-6	TRBJ1-5	.	CASSLLNQPQHF
TRBV10-3	TRBJ1-2	.	CAISADRGHYGYTF